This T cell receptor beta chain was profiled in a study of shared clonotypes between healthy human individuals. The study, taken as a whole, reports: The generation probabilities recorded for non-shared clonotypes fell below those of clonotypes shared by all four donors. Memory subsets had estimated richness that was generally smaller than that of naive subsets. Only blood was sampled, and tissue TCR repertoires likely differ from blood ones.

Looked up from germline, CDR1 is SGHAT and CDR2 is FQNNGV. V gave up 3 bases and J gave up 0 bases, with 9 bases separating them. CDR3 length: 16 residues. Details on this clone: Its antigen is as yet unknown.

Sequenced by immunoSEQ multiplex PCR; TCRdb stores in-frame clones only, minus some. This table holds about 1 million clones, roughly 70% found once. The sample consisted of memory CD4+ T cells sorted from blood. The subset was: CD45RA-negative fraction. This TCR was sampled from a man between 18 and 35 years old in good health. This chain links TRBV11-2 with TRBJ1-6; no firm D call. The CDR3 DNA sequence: TGTGCCAGCAGCTTTGGACTGAGCTCCTATAATTCACCCCTCCACTTT. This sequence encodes CASSFGLSSYNSPLHF.